This TCR beta chain comes out of a study of blood T cells in healthy people across ages. For the second PCR, which ran for about 7 to 11 cycles, a sample-barcoded 5' primer and a J-beta primer mix were used. TCRdb re-derived calls from the 5' RACE reads in MiXCR, one entry per CDR3 protein. The table records around 750,000 distinct CDR3 sequences, approximately 55% of them present only once. The CDR3 runs to 14 residues. Trimming removed 2 bases from V and 4 bases from J; junction bases left unmatched: 6. Germline lookup yields CDR1 DFQATT and CDR2 SNEGSKA (reference sequence). The chain carries TRBV20-1 and TRBJ2-3, with 7 bases identical to TRBD2. The sequence derives from a man older than 75 in good health. The source material was blood. The CDR3 here is CSARFSAGADTQYF. CDR3 bases: TGCAGTGCTAGATTTAGCGCGGGGGCAGATACGCAGTATTTT.